This TCR beta chain comes out of a study of technical replicates of blood from a handful of donors (dated by TCRdb to about 2017). A note on this clone: The specificity of this receptor is unknown. No qualities accompany the bases; no much larger clone lies one base away.

The library was produced with the immunoSEQ multiplex PCR assay. TCRdb carries this immuneACCESS record with in-frame sequences only. Its versions omit some clonotypes, under half of them owing to an unresolved V gene in the studies checked, with the rest unexplained. This sample comprises 85,000 to 100,000 clones, approximately 96% of them detected only once. Jointly, the top ten make up 0.2% to 0.25% of the sample. The CDR3 measures 16 amino acids from cysteine to phenylalanine. Only the CDR3 part of the read is kept: 48 bases, read in frame from the first base. The germline V end is reduced by 2 bases and the J end by 4 bases; junction bases left unmatched: 4. Reading the germline V gene gives CDR1 SGDLS and CDR2 YYNGEE.

Recombination linked TRBV9 to TRBJ2-1, and TRBD2 aligns with 12 junction nucleotides. The sequenced material came from T cells isolated from PBMCs. The clonotype was recovered from a human donor in good health. The nucleotide sequence is given as TGTGCCAGCAGCGTTCGACTAGCGGGGGAGTACAATGAGCAGTTCTTC. Translated, this is CASSVRLAGEYNEQFF.